This TCR beta chain originates from a study of T-cell memory formation after mild COVID-19. Study as a whole: Largely donor-specific TCR clusters were found.

This clonotype was seen only a few times. As yet, its antigen is unknown. Findings of the study overall: Second-wave clones that peaked on day 37 lacked confirmed SARS-CoV-2 specificity. The CD4+ clones that contracted clustered mainly within CM and EM, and the CD8+ clones concentrated in EMRA.

TCRdb independently ran MiXCR on the 5' RACE reads; one entry per CDR3 protein. Of roughly 310,000 distinct CDR3 sequences in the sample, approximately 15% were seen once. This receptor was identified in a man younger than 30 who had mild COVID-19 (a few samples of this study predate the infection). Cell type and time point are not known. The sequencing input was PBMCs or a T cell subset sorted from them (not recorded which).

CDR3 sequence reads: CASSLDQGGGYTF. Here the CDR3 DNA reads TGTGCCAGCAGCTTAGATCAGGGAGGCGGCTACACCTTC. The rearrangement joins TRBV7-6 to TRBJ1-2, with D maybe TRBD1 (5 bases). The CDR3 loop spans 13 amino acids. The V end was cut by 1 base, the J end by 8 bases, with 11 bases between. Germline V gene sequence: CDR1 SGHVS, CDR2 FNYEAQ.